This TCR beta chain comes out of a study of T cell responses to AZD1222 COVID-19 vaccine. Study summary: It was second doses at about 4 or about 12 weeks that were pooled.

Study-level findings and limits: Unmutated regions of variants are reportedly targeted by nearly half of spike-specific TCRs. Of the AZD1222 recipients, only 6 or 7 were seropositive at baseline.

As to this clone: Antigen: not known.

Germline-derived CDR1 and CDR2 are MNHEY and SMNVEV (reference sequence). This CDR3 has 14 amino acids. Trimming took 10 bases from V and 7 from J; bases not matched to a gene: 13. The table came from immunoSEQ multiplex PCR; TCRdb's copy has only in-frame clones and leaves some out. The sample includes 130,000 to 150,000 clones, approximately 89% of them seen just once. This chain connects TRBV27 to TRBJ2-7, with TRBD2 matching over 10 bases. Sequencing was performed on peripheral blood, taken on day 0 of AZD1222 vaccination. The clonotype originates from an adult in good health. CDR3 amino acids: CATTRLAGAGEQYF. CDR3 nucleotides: TGTGCCACCACCCGGCTAGCGGGAGCGGGAGAGCAGTACTTC.